The 24 T cell receptor beta chains below were found in one sample sequenced in a study of CD8 T cells in ankylosing spondylitis. Whole-study findings and limits: A motif of fewer than ten highly homologous TCR beta variants was seen as apparently characteristic of ankylosing spondylitis blood.

TCRdb reprocessed the 5' RACE reads via MiXCR and lists one record per CDR3 protein. The sample holds more than 250,000 distinct CDR3 sequences, roughly 8% seen once. No antigen has been assigned to these receptors. The sequencing input was blood, either unsorted or a sorted T cell fraction (not recorded which). The receptors originated from a male donor with ankylosing spondylitis.

This clonotype came up many times. This chain uses TRBV5-1 with TRBJ1-4; D is uncertain. CDR1 and CDR2 from the germline V gene are SGHRS and YFSETQ. CDR3 length: 15 residues. V lost 4 bases to trimming and J lost 0 bases, with 10 bases between them. This CDR3 is CASSLDGATNEKLFF. DNA of the CDR3: TGCGCCAGCAGCCTCGACGGGGCAACTAATGAAAAACTGTTTTTT. Full variable domain (rest looked up from reference TRBV5-1 and TRBJ1-4): KAGVTQTPRYLIKTRGQQVTLSCSPISGHRSVSWYQQTPGQGLQFLFEYFSETQRNKGNFPGRFSGRQFSNSRSEMNVSTLELGDSALYLCASSLDGATNEKLFFGSGTQLSVL.

The chain combines TRBV5-6 with TRBJ2-1, with 10 nucleotides matching TRBD2. Germline V gene data show CDR1 as SGHDT and CDR2 as YYEEEE. The CDR3 loop spans 20 amino acids. V lost 2 bases to trimming and J lost 4 bases; unmatched junction nucleotides: 18. This CDR3 is CASSFNFLAGATNFYNEQFF. As DNA, the CDR3 is TGTGCCAGCAGCTTTAATTTCCTAGCGGGAGCGACAAACTTTTACAATGAGCAGTTCTTC. Complete variable domain (other parts from reference TRBV5-6 and TRBJ2-1): DAGVTQSPTHLIKTRGQQVTLRCSPKSGHDTVSWYQQALGQGPQFIFQYYEEEERQRGNFPDRFSGHQFPNYSSELNVNALLLGDSALYLCASSFNFLAGATNFYNEQFFGPGTRLTVL.

V usage is TRBV2 and J usage is TRBJ2-1, with 8 bases fitting TRBD2. Germline CDR1 reads SNHLY; CDR2 reads FYNNEI. The CDR3 sequence is 15 residues long. Trimming removed 7 bases from V and 10 bases from J; junction bases left unmatched: 15. The CDR3 reads CASKAPLAARVEQFF. The CDR3 DNA follows: TGTGCCAGCAAAGCCCCACTAGCGGCCCGGGTGGAGCAGTTCTTC.

The rearrangement links TRBV3-1 to TRBJ2-1; maybe TRBD2 (6 bases). CDR3 length equals 14 residues. Trimming shortened V by 0 bases and J by 10 bases, and 13 bases separated the two germline ends. CDR1 and CDR2 from the germline V gene are LGHDT and YNNKEL (reference sequence). CDR3 sequence (DNA): TGTGCCAGCAGCCAAGATCCAGGAGGGAGGGAGCAGTTCTTC. It translates to CASSQDPGGREQFF.

The rearrangement uses TRBV29-1 and TRBJ1-4; possibly TRBD1 for D (5 bases). V was trimmed by 4 bases and J by 8 bases, leaving 14 bases between them. The CDR3 length is 13 residues. Looked up from germline, CDR1 is SQVTM and CDR2 is ANQGSEA. The CDR3 DNA sequence: TGCAGCGTTGTCGTAGGGACTCGCGAAAAACTGTTTTTT. Its protein is CSVVVGTREKLFF.

This clonotype was found many times. The chain is built from TRBV14 and TRBJ2-7; D may be TRBD1 (6 bases). The CDR3 has 16 amino acids. Looked up from germline, CDR1 is SGHDN and CDR2 is FVKESK. V was clipped by 3 bases and J by 2 bases, with 17 bases between them. The CDR3 DNA is TGTGCCAGCAGCCACCTACCCAGGGGACGTCCCTACGAGCAGTACTTC. Protein sequence: CASSHLPRGRPYEQYF.

This clonotype has only a few counts. The chain employs TRBV20-1 and TRBJ2-7; D remains unclear. Trimming removed 5 bases from V and 2 bases from J, with 7 bases in between. The CDR3 is 11 residues long. Germline V CDR1 and CDR2: DFQATT, SNEGSKA (reference sequence). The CDR3 here is CSALNPYEQYF. CDR3 bases: TGCAGTGCTCTGAACCCCTACGAGCAGTACTTC.

This clonotype came up a few times. The J gene is TRBJ2-4, the V gene TRBV28, with TRBD1 identical over 7 bases. V shed 6 bases, J shed 0 bases, and the junction held 11 bases outside the gene matches. The CDR3 contains 17 residues. CDR1 is MDHEN, CDR2 SYDVKM, per germline. CDR3 in amino acids: CASRPVQGLLAKNIQYF. CDR3 nucleotide sequence: TGTGCCAGCAGGCCCGTACAGGGGCTACTAGCCAAAAACATTCAGTACTTC. The full variable domain, with the rest looked up from reference TRBV28 and TRBJ2-4, is DVKVTQSSRYLVKRTGEKVFLECVQDMDHENMFWYRQDPGLGLRLIYFSYDVKMKEKGDIPEGYSVSREKKERFSLILESASTNQTSMYLCASRPVQGLLAKNIQYFGAGTRLSVL.

This clonotype came up many times. The chain uses TRBV9 and TRBJ2-7, with TRBD1 matching over 11 bases. The CDR3 covers 15 residues. V lost 4 bases, J lost 2 bases, and 5 bases stayed unmatched. Germline lookup yields CDR1 SGDLS and CDR2 YYNGEE. CDR3: CASSPRTGGPYEQYF. The CDR3 coding sequence is TGTGCCAGCAGCCCCCGGACAGGGGGCCCCTACGAGCAGTACTTC. Based on the CDR3 plus reference TRBV9 and TRBJ2-7, the full variable domain is DSGVTQTPKHLITATGQRVTLRCSPRSGDLSVYWYQQSLDQGLQFLIQYYNGEERAKGNILERFSAQQFPDLHSELNLSSLELGDSALYFCASSPRTGGPYEQYFGPGTRLTVT.

This clonotype was counted a few times. The V and J genes are TRBV14 and TRBJ1-3; tentative D call: TRBD1 (6 bases). The CDR3 covers 13 residues. Germline values: CDR1 SGHDN, CDR2 FVKESK. The ends were cut back, 8 bases at V and 3 bases at J, with 11 bases in the middle. The CDR3 DNA is TGTGCCAGCGGCGCCAGGGGTGGAAACACCATATATTTT. Encoded protein: CASGARGGNTIYF.

This clonotype has a count of ten or more. V gene TRBV30 combines with J gene TRBJ2-3; TRBD2 matches 8 bases. The CDR3 sequence is 14 residues long. Trimming cost V 2 bases and J 4 bases; bases outside gene matches: 5. The germline V gene encodes CDR1 GTSNPN and CDR2 SVGIG (reference sequence). CDR3 nucleotides: TGTGCCTGGAGTCCGACGGGAGGGCCAGATACGCAGTATTTT. It specifies CAWSPTGGPDTQYF. The full variable domain, rest sourced from reference TRBV30 and TRBJ2-3, is SQTIHQWPATLVQPVGSPLSLECTVEGTSNPNLYWYRQAAGRGLQLLFYSVGIGQISSEVPQNLSASRPQDRQFILSSKKLLLSDSGFYLCAWSPTGGPDTQYFGPGTRLTVL.

Many counts were recorded for this clonotype. The gene calls are TRBV10-3 and TRBJ2-7, with D unclear. CDR1 ENHRY and CDR2 SYGVKD come from the germline V gene. V lost 6 bases and J 6 bases, leaving 9 bases between the germline ends. The CDR3 runs 11 residues. CDR3 in amino acids: CAIRITGEQYF. CDR3 sequence (DNA): TGTGCCATCAGAATCACTGGCGAGCAGTACTTC.

Written as DNA, the CDR3 is TGCAGCGTTGAAGTGGCTCCGACCCTCACAGATACGCAGTATTTT. It translates to CSVEVAPTLTDTQYF. V gene TRBV29-1 combines with J gene TRBJ2-3; D unclear. CDR1 and CDR2 (germline): SQVTM, ANQGSEA. The V and J ends lost 1 base and 2 bases respectively, with 13 bases between them. The CDR3 runs to 15 residues.

This clonotype was counted at least ten times. The V and J genes are TRBV6-5 and TRBJ2-2; D not resolved. V lost 4 bases and J 6 bases, leaving 3 bases between the germline ends. This CDR3 is 11 amino acids long. Germline lookup yields CDR1 MNHEY and CDR2 SVGAGI. CDR3 region: CASSWAGELFF. CDR3 nucleotide sequence: TGTGCCAGCAGTTGGGCCGGGGAGCTGTTTTTT.

This chain connects TRBV27 to TRBJ2-3; TRBD2 aligns across 8 bases. Germline V gives CDR1 MNHEY, CDR2 SMNVEV (reference sequence). The V segment lost 0 bases and the J segment 5 bases; nucleotides outside the gene matches: 7. This CDR3 has 16 residues. The CDR3, as DNA: TGTGCCAGCAGTTTATCGCGGGGGGATCTAGTAGATACGCAGTATTTT. Protein: CASSLSRGDLVDTQYF.

This clonotype was seen at least ten times. This chain links TRBV6-1 with TRBJ2-2, with 8 bases fitting TRBD2. Germline assignment: CDR1 MNHNS and CDR2 SASEGT. The CDR3 totals 15 residues. The V gene end was trimmed by 5 bases and the J gene end by 1 base; junction bases not matched to a gene: 3. CDR3 in amino acids: CASSRAGVNTGELFF. The CDR3 DNA sequence: TGTGCCAGCAGTAGAGCGGGAGTGAACACCGGGGAGCTGTTTTTT.

The V gene is TRBV7-9, the J gene TRBJ2-2; TRBD1 aligns across 11 bases. CDR1 and CDR2 from the germline V gene are SEHNR and FQNEAQ (reference sequence). CDR3 length: 16 amino acids. With 5 bases clipped from V and 5 bases from J, the junction kept 7 bases outside the gene matches. The CDR3 nucleotides read TGTGCCAGCAGCGATACCGGGACAGGGGGAACCGGGGAGCTGTTTTTT. Encoded protein: CASSDTGTGGTGELFF. Full variable domain (outside the CDR3, taken from reference TRBV7-9 and TRBJ2-2): DTGVSQNPRHKITKRGQNVTFRCDPISEHNRLYWYRQTLGQGPEFLTYFQNEAQLEKSRLLSDRFSAERPKGSFSTLEIQRTEQGDSAMYLCASSDTGTGGTGELFFGEGSRLTVL.

This chain uses TRBV29-1 with TRBJ2-7; 7 bases map to TRBD2. The CDR3 runs to 15 residues. V shed 1 base and J 3 bases; nucleotides not matched to a gene: 9. Germline V gene lookup returns CDR1 SQVTM and CDR2 ANQGSEA. The CDR3: CSVEVVQAGNYEQYF. CDR3 in DNA: TGCAGCGTTGAAGTGGTTCAAGCGGGAAACTACGAGCAGTACTTC.

This clonotype turned up a few times. This rearrangement joins TRBV27 to TRBJ2-1; 7 positions match TRBD1. Germline trimming cut 5 bases from V and 7 bases from J; bases unmatched to any gene: 5. This CDR3 has 13 residues. Germline CDR1 is MNHEY and CDR2 is SMNVEV (reference sequence). CDR3 in DNA: TGTGCCAGCAGTCCCGGGACAGAGAATGAGCAGTTCTTC. This codes for CASSPGTENEQFF.

The chain couples TRBV4-1 to TRBJ1-1; TRBD1 aligns across 11 bases. Looked up from germline, CDR1 is MGHRA and CDR2 is YSYEKL. V trimming: 4 bases; J trimming: 6 bases; junction bases outside the gene matches: 7. This CDR3 has 15 amino acids. Here the CDR3 reads CASSLRPGQGAEAFF. For the CDR3, the DNA is TGCGCCAGCAGCCTCCGGCCGGGACAGGGGGCTGAAGCTTTCTTT.

The chain employs TRBV12-3 or TRBV12-4 and TRBJ2-3; D is ambiguous. Trimming took off 5 bases at V and 1 base at J, with 7 bases between the two ends. This CDR3 spans 13 amino acids. For the CDR3, the DNA is TGTGCCAGCAGTACGGACCGCACAGATACGCAGTATTTT. This encodes CASSTDRTDTQYF.

This clonotype was counted many times. The rearrangement joins TRBV3-1 to TRBJ2-1, with unresolved D. Germline V gene sequence: CDR1 LGHDT, CDR2 YNNKEL (reference sequence). The ends were cut back, 5 bases at V and 7 bases at J, with 6 bases in the middle. The CDR3 is 11 amino acids. In DNA form, the CDR3 reads TGTGCCAGCAGCTATCTAAATGAGCAGTTCTTC. Residues: CASSYLNEQFF.

This chain uses TRBV20-1 with TRBJ2-7, with D possibly being TRBD1 (5 bases). Trimming took 5 bases from V and 4 from J, leaving 15 bases between them. The CDR3 contains 13 residues. Per the germline V gene, CDR1 is DFQATT and CDR2 is SNEGSKA (reference sequence). The DNA of the CDR3 is TGCAGTGCTGGAAGTAGGGGTCTTTACGAGCAGTACTTC. It is translated as CSAGSRGLYEQYF.

Only a few counts were recorded for this clonotype. The chain couples TRBV29-1 to TRBJ1-2; 9 nucleotides agree with TRBD1. The CDR3 sequence is 12 residues long. V shed 4 bases, J shed 8 bases, and the junction held 5 bases outside the gene matches. In germline, CDR1 is SQVTM, CDR2 ANQGSEA. The CDR3 nucleotides read TGCAGCGTTGTAAGACAGGGGGGCGGCTACACCTTC. Residues: CSVVRQGGGYTF.